Listed below are T cell receptor beta chains from one sample, sequenced in a study of T cell changes during pregnancy in multiple sclerosis. Generated by immunoSEQ multiplex PCR, the TCRdb table keeps only in-frame clones and is missing some. This table holds 65,000 to 80,000 clones, approximately 90% found once. Sequencing was performed on CD4+ T cells from peripheral blood mononuclear cells, taken before pregnancy. Receptor source: a female donor with multiple sclerosis, enrolled in a pregnancy study. The CDR3 runs from the conserved cysteine through the conserved F or W. A D gene is named only where the DNA matches it firmly. Expanded clones get a size class; other rows say once, few or many, or leave the size out.

j_call clone_size d_call v_call cdr3_aa cdr3_nt
TRBJ2-7 . TRBD2 TRBV28 CASSLLGLADPSYEQYF TGTGCCAGCAGTTTACTAGGGCTAGCGGACCCCTCCTACGAGCAGTACTTC
TRBJ1-1 . . TRBV5-1 CASSLEVPGDTEAFF TGCGCCAGCAGCTTGGAGGTTCCAGGGGACACTGAAGCTTTCTTT
TRBJ1-1 . . TRBV6-5 CATPVEGPEAFF TGTGCCACCCCGGTGGAGGGGCCTGAAGCTTTCTTT
TRBJ1-1 . . TRBV11-2 CASSPRVPEAFF TGTGCCAGCAGCCCCCGGGTTCCTGAAGCTTTCTTT
TRBJ1-5 . TRBD1 TRBV6-1 CASSDTTGGEQPQHF TGTGCCAGCAGTGACACGACAGGGGGGGAGCAGCCCCAGCATTTT
TRBJ2-1 . TRBD2 TRBV2 CASSETSGGNEQFF TGTGCCAGCAGTGAAACTAGCGGGGGCAATGAGCAGTTCTTC
TRBJ1-1 . TRBD1 TRBV30 CAWSVTGGITEAFF TGTGCCTGGAGTGTTACAGGGGGCATCACTGAAGCTTTCTTT
TRBJ2-3 . . TRBV11-1 CASSLGDRTDTQYF TGTGCCAGCAGCTTAGGTGACAGGACAGATACGCAGTATTTT
TRBJ1-1 . . TRBV27 CASSLYSSGLNTEAFF TGTGCCAGCAGTTTATATAGCTCAGGGCTAAACACTGAAGCTTTCTTT
TRBJ1-2 . . TRBV19 CASNRGGSYGYTF TGTGCCAGTAATAGGGGAGGAAGCTATGGCTACACCTTC
TRBJ2-5 once . TRBV28 CASSVTGPQETQYF TGTGCCAGCAGTGTGACAGGACCCCAAGAGACCCAGTACTTC
TRBJ2-7 . . TRBV2 CASSTPGARTNEQYF TGTGCCAGCAGTACTCCAGGGGCTAGGACAAATGAGCAGTACTTC
TRBJ2-1 . TRBD2 TRBV5-1 CASSLAGRLAGDNEQFF TGCGCCAGCAGCTTGGCCGGTCGGTTAGCGGGAGACAATGAGCAGTTCTTC
TRBJ1-4 . . TRBV6-6 CASSYGAPTNEKLFF TGTGCCAGCAGTTACGGAGCGCCAACTAATGAAAAACTGTTTTTT
TRBJ2-1 . TRBD2 TRBV6-4 CASSVRTSGRDEQFF TGTGCCAGCAGTGTTAGGACTAGCGGGAGGGATGAGCAGTTCTTC
TRBJ2-1 . . TRBV7-9 CASSSGGPGVYNEQFF TGTGCCAGCAGCTCTGGGGGCCCAGGTGTTTACAATGAGCAGTTCTTC
TRBJ2-2 few TRBD1 TRBV30 CAWSATGDFAGELFF TGTGCCTGGAGTGCCACAGGGGATTTTGCCGGGGAGCTGTTTTTT
TRBJ2-7 . TRBD1 TRBV4-1 CASSEPRGQEQYF TGCGCCAGCAGCGAACCCAGGGGGCAAGAGCAGTACTTC
TRBJ1-1 . . TRBV7-3 CASSWGEHTEAFF TGTGCCAGCAGTTGGGGGGAACACACTGAAGCTTTCTTT
TRBJ2-7 . . TRBV4-2 CASSQGNRVTSYEQYF TGTGCCAGCAGCCAAGGGAACAGGGTGACATCCTACGAGCAGTACTTC